The 9 T cell receptor beta chains below all came from one sample that was sequenced in a study of radiation and T cells in renal cell carcinoma. Produced via immunoSEQ multiplex PCR; TCRdb's table is partial and in-frame only. Here the sample spans about 140,000 clones, over 80% being singletons. Sample time point: baseline pretreatment blood. Treatment of the sample: 15 Gy SBRT to primary tumor, nephrectomy 4 weeks later. The material sequenced was blood, taken from a patient whose treatment included radiotherapy and nephrectomy. The receptor source for this set is a woman aged 50 to 60 with renal cell carcinoma.

This clone was counted a few times. The rearrangement joins TRBV7-9 to TRBJ1-4; perhaps TRBD1 as D (5 bases). The CDR3 loop spans 14 amino acids. V was clipped by 6 bases and J by 5 bases, with 13 bases between them. Germline V CDR1 and CDR2: SEHNR, FQNEAQ (reference sequence). CDR3 in amino acids: CASSPGTVNEKLFF. The CDR3, as DNA: TGTGCCAGCAGTCCCGGGACCGTGAATGAAAAACTGTTTTTT.

The V gene is TRBV18, the J gene TRBJ1-1; D remains ambiguous. From germline, CDR1 is KGHSH and CDR2 LQKENI. V shed 1 base and J shed 0 bases, with 12 bases lying between them. The CDR3 contains 16 residues. CDR3 region: CASSPLKTALNTEAFF. CDR3 DNA: TGTGCCAGCTCACCACTAAAAACAGCGTTGAACACTGAAGCTTTCTTT.

CDR3 nucleotides: TGTGCCAGCAGAGCCTCCGCAGAGACCCAGTACTTC. Protein product: CASRASAETQYF. The chain combines TRBV6-1 with TRBJ2-5; D remains unclear. The CDR3 has 12 amino acids. V was shortened by 6 bases and J by 4 bases, with 9 bases between the two germline ends. The V gene's germline CDR1 is MNHNS and CDR2 SASEGT.

This clone was recorded once. The chain employs TRBV6-5 and TRBJ2-7, with TRBD1 matching 9 bases. The length of the CDR3 is 14 residues. Looked up from germline, CDR1 is MNHEY and CDR2 is SVGAGI. The junction had 7 bases not matched to a gene; V was cut back by 4 bases and J by 6 bases. Here the CDR3 reads CASSSGTGQTEQYF. The CDR3 nucleotides read TGTGCCAGCAGTTCCGGGACAGGGCAGACCGAGCAGTACTTC.

The chain links TRBV6-4 to TRBJ2-2, with a weak D call TRBD2 (5 bases). V lost 8 bases, J lost 6 bases, and 13 bases lay in between. Germline V gene data show CDR1 as MRHNA and CDR2 as SNTAGT. CDR3 length: 13 residues. CDR3 loop: CASASEVAGELFF. CDR3 in DNA: TGTGCCAGCGCCTCGGAGGTTGCCGGGGAGCTGTTTTTT.

This clone was detected only once. The chain employs TRBV6-1 and TRBJ1-2, with a possible D match to TRBD1 (6 bases). The germline V gene has CDR1 MNHNS and CDR2 SASEGT. Trimming removed 4 bases from V and 3 bases from J, with 12 bases in between. The CDR3 sequence is 14 residues long. CDR3 nucleotide sequence: TGTGCCAGCAGTGGAGCGGGGGCGCACTATGGCTACACCTTC. Residues: CASSGAGAHYGYTF.

The chain recombines TRBV4-1 with TRBJ2-7; TRBD2 agrees at 11 bases. Germline V gives CDR1 MGHRA, CDR2 YSYEKL. Germline trimming cut 0 bases from V and 2 bases from J; bases unmatched to any gene: 3. This CDR3 spans 16 amino acids. This CDR3 is CASSQENSGRAYEQYF. CDR3 sequence (DNA): TGCGCCAGCAGCCAAGAAAATAGCGGGAGGGCCTACGAGCAGTACTTC.

The chain links TRBV9 to TRBJ2-1, with D possibly matching TRBD2 (7 bases). The V and J ends lost 3 bases and 7 bases respectively, with 14 bases between them. The CDR3 covers 14 residues. Per germline, CDR1 SGDLS and CDR2 YYNGEE. The CDR3 protein is CASSEGGPKNEQFF. CDR3 bases: TGTGCCAGCAGCGAGGGGGGGCCGAAAAATGAGCAGTTCTTC.

The chain has TRBV4-3 and TRBJ1-2; 7 nucleotides agree with TRBD1. The CDR3 is made up of 15 amino acids. Germline V CDR1 and CDR2: LGHNA, YSLEER. V lost 0 bases, J lost 4 bases, and 5 bases stayed unmatched. The DNA of the CDR3 is TGCGCCAGCAGCCAAGAAGAGGGACAGTCCTATGGCTACACCTTC. It codes for CASSQEEGQSYGYTF.